This entry describes one T cell receptor (beta chain). Only one count was recorded for this clone. The antigen it recognizes is unknown. Base quality data are lacking; no much larger clone is found one base away. V is shortened by 1 base, J by 0 bases, and the region joining them spans 6 bases. CDR1 and CDR2 are drawn from the germline V gene: SNHLY, FYNNEI. The CDR3, cysteine through phenylalanine, is 15 amino acids long. CDR3 DNA is the only sequence kept; it has 45 bases, read in frame from the first base. In the prospective study, participants were roughly 18 to 100 years old, resided in fewer than 25 geographic areas of the United States, and were enrolled through a virtual design. To assign participants to cohorts, the prospective study relied on clinical history that participants themselves reported in a screening survey and a study questionnaire. ImmuneRACE Cohort 3 recovered participants were defined by two consecutive negative NP/OP PCR tests, healthcare professional clearance, or symptom resolution. Each participant in the prospective study had whole blood, serum and a nasopharyngeal or oropharyngeal swab collected by mobile phlebotomists. Additional blood draws and questionnaires over an approximately two-month period could optionally be provided by prospective study participants. Before DNA extraction, blood samples from the prospective study were shipped at room temperature or frozen.

The data derive from a study of blood T cell repertoires in COVID-19 (dated by TCRdb to between 2020 and 2021). For the wider study: Samples covering the acute and convalescent phases of COVID-19 were provided by collaborators in the United States, Italy and Spain. The material from the prospective study consisted of cDNA or gDNA derived from T cells, B-cell-depleted T cells, or PBMCs. The dataset comprised deeply sampled blood TCRbeta repertoires from subjects exposed to, actively infected with, or recovered from COVID-19. The repertoires were released in a freely available public database meant as a resource for research on the immune response to SARS-CoV-2. The samples were drawn from two sources: the first 160 participants of the ongoing ImmuneRACE study, and 1,254 subjects contributed by 6 global collaborators. Sample metadata almost always included a de-identified subject ID, COVID-19 status, age in years and sex. HLA class I and class II types, where available, came from metadata supplied by the sample provider rather than from assay-based typing.

Points the paper makes about the study in general: The amount of clinical and demographic metadata varied by source and participant and was provided uncurated.

The immunoSEQ Assay, a bias-controlled multiplex PCR, was used to amplify TCRbeta CDR3 regions from genomic DNA. The original pipeline was this. Within the assay, amplification of reference gene primers was used to estimate how many nucleated cells each sample contained. Sequence reads were collapsed and filtered to measure the absolute abundance of every unique TCRbeta CDR3 rearrangement. For each sample, productive Simpson clonality was calculated as the square root of Simpson's diversity index across productive rearrangements. This immuneACCESS table, as held by TCRdb, lists in-frame sequences with V and J called but not all clones. Of the missing ones, under half trace to an unresolved V gene in checked studies; the others have no known cause. V and J calls plus clone size are reproduced from that table; the DNA served to infer D and trimming. Recorded for this sample are approximately 350,000 clones; 87% of them occurred a single time. Of the sample, about 3% is held by the ten largest clones.

In this chain, TRBV2 is recombined with TRBJ2-2, with the D gene not clear enough to name. The sequenced sample was PBMCs or T cells enriched from blood (not recorded which). The receptor comes from a woman in her 30s who had recovered from COVID-19. The encoded CDR3 is CASSEGHSNTGELFF. The nucleotides are TGTGCCAGCAGTGAAGGACATTCGAACACCGGGGAGCTGTTTTTT.